This is a list of T cell receptor beta chains from one sample in a study of shared clonotypes between healthy human individuals. This table comes from immunoSEQ multiplex PCR, and its TCRdb copy is limited to in-frame clones, with some not included. The sample shows fewer than 2.5 million clones, 93% of them seen only once. Sample: naive CD4+ T cells from PBMCs. The receptors derive from a man between 18 and 35 years old in good health. Some clones in this sample may be carry-over from other donors' samples. Both conserved end residues are part of each CDR3. The D gene is left open where the match is weak. A clone size is listed for some rows: how often the clone was seen (once, few, many), or a class if it is expanded.

clone size | CDR3 length | J gene | D gene | V gene | CDR3 DNA | CDR3 protein
. | 12 | TRBJ1-1 | . | TRBV19 | TGTGCCAGTAGGAGGGTCCACACTGAAGCTTTCTTT | CASRRVHTEAFF
. | 14 | TRBJ2-2 | TRBD1 | TRBV6-5 | TGTGCCAGCAGTTACGACAGGGGCACCGGGGAGCTGTTTTTT | CASSYDRGTGELFF
. | 15 | TRBJ2-1 | . | TRBV28 | TGTGCCAGCACCCCATGGGGCAGGGGCCACAATGAGCAGTTCTTC | CASTPWGRGHNEQFF
. | 15 | TRBJ2-7 | TRBD1 | TRBV6-6 | TGTGCCAGCAGGGGGGACAGGGTAGGTCCCTACGAGCAGTACTTC | CASRGDRVGPYEQYF
once | 16 | TRBJ1-1 | . | TRBV5-6 | TGTGCCAGCAGCCCGTTCAGACAGGTACCGAACACTGAAGCTTTCTTT | CASSPFRQVPNTEAFF
. | 18 | TRBJ2-6 | TRBD2 | TRBV7-3 | TGTGCCAGCAGCATGGGACTAGCGGGCCGCTCTGGGGCCAACGTCCTGACTTTC | CASSMGLAGRSGANVLTF
once | 15 | TRBJ1-1 | . | TRBV10-3 | TGTGCCATCAGTGAGAGATGGGGGAAGATGGCTGAAGCTTTCTTT | CAISERWGKMAEAFF
. | 15 | TRBJ1-1 | . | TRBV6-1 | TGTGCCAGCAGTCTCCGGATTTACAGGGACACTGAAGCTTTCTTT | CASSLRIYRDTEAFF
once | 14 | TRBJ1-3 | . | TRBV29-1 | TGCAGCGTTGAAGATCCCCTCATGGGAAACACCATATATTTT | CSVEDPLMGNTIYF
. | 16 | TRBJ1-2 | TRBD1 | TRBV19 | TGTGCCAGTAGCTTGGTCAGGGGGCGAAACAACTATGGCTACACCTTC | CASSLVRGRNNYGYTF
. | 15 | TRBJ2-1 | . | TRBV6-4 | TGTGCCAGCAGACCGGACCGAAGCTCCTACAATGAGCAGTTCTTC | CASRPDRSSYNEQFF
. | 15 | TRBJ1-6 | TRBD1 | TRBV11-2 | TGTGCCAGCAGCTACGGACAGGCCCCATATTCACCCCTCCACTTT | CASSYGQAPYSPLHF
. | 17 | TRBJ2-2 | TRBD2 | TRBV30 | TGTGCCTGGAGGAGGTCGGAAGGACTAGCGGGATCCGGGGAGCTGTTTTTT | CAWRRSEGLAGSGELFF
. | 13 | TRBJ2-7 | . | TRBV27 | TGTGCCAGCAGTTTAAACGTAGCCTACGAGCAGTACTTC | CASSLNVAYEQYF
. | 12 | TRBJ1-3 | . | TRBV2 | TGTGCCAGCGGGACCCACGGAAACACCATATATTTT | CASGTHGNTIYF
. | 12 | TRBJ2-7 | . | TRBV5-1 | TGCGCCAGCAGCTTGGGGGCTTACGAGCAGTACTTC | CASSLGAYEQYF
. | 16 | TRBJ2-1 | . | TRBV29-1 | TGCAGCGTTAGTCAGCCCCGGGAGATTGGCTACAATGAGCAGTTCTTC | CSVSQPREIGYNEQFF
. | 12 | TRBJ2-3 | . | TRBV7-2 | TGTGCCAGCAGCTTACGTACAGATACGCAGTATTTT | CASSLRTDTQYF
. | 11 | TRBJ2-1 | . | TRBV19 | TGTGCCAGTAGTATATGGAATGAGCAGTTCTTC | CASSIWNEQFF
few | 12 | TRBJ1-4 | . | TRBV14 | TGTGCCAGCAGCCAAGATATTGAAAAACTGTTTTTT | CASSQDIEKLFF
. | 11 | TRBJ2-7 | . | TRBV5-3 | TGTGCCAGAAGCTTGCCTTACGAGCAGTACTTC | CARSLPYEQYF
. | 15 | TRBJ1-4 | TRBD1 | TRBV5-1 | TGCGCCAGCAGCTTGGCGGGACAGGGCAAGGAAAAACTGTTTTTT | CASSLAGQGKEKLFF
. | 16 | TRBJ1-1 | TRBD1 | TRBV5-1 | TGCGCCAGCAGCTTGGGGCCGGGCAGGGGGCACCCTGAAGCTTTCTTT | CASSLGPGRGHPEAFF
. | 15 | TRBJ2-2 | . | TRBV12-5 | TGTGCTAGTGGTTTGGAACAGGGTTCGGCCGGGGAGCTGTTTTTT | CASGLEQGSAGELFF
. | 17 | TRBJ2-1 | TRBD2 | TRBV15 | TGTGCCACCAGCAGAGAGACTAGCGGGGCCTCCTACAATGAGCAGTTCTTC | CATSRETSGASYNEQFF
. | 17 | TRBJ2-3 | . | TRBV4-1 | TGCGCCAGCAGCCAAGGCCGGACGGGAGTCGGCACAGATACGCAGTATTTT | CASSQGRTGVGTDTQYF
. | 12 | TRBJ2-7 | . | TRBV7-6 | TGTGCCAGCAGCTTCAGGGGGGGCGAGCAGTACTTC | CASSFRGGEQYF
. | 15 | TRBJ2-2 | TRBD2 | TRBV10-3 | TGTGCCATCAGGGGGCTAGCGGGAGAGGCCGGGGAGCTGTTTTTT | CAIRGLAGEAGELFF
. | 15 | TRBJ2-5 | . | TRBV6-5 | TGTGCCAGCAGTTACACAGGACTGATTCAAGAGACCCAGTACTTC | CASSYTGLIQETQYF
. | 16 | TRBJ1-1 | . | TRBV10-3 | TGTGCCATCAGCCCGACAGGTTCCTATATGAACACTGAAGCTTTCTTT | CAISPTGSYMNTEAFF
. | 14 | TRBJ1-4 | . | TRBV5-6 | TGTGCCAGCAGCTTTGACCAAGGGGGGGAAAAACTGTTTTTT | CASSFDQGGEKLFF
. | 15 | TRBJ1-4 | . | TRBV2 | TGTGCCAGCAGCGTTAGGGGCCGGGCTAATGAAAAACTGTTTTTT | CASSVRGRANEKLFF
. | 15 | TRBJ2-3 | TRBD2 | TRBV27 | TGTGCCAGCAGGTTTAGCGGGATTAGCACAGATACGCAGTATTTT | CASRFSGISTDTQYF
. | 14 | TRBJ2-5 | . | TRBV11-2 | TGTGCCAGCAGCTTCGGGGCAGGACAAGAGACCCAGTACTTC | CASSFGAGQETQYF
. | 14 | TRBJ2-3 | . | TRBV29-1 | TGCAGCGCTGTGGACTTTACTAGCACAGATACGCAGTATTTT | CSAVDFTSTDTQYF
. | 13 | TRBJ1-4 | . | TRBV7-6 | TGTGCCAGCAGCTTAGCCCCTGGACAAGAACTGTTTTTT | CASSLAPGQELFF
once | 14 | TRBJ2-1 | TRBD2 | TRBV28 | TGTGCCAGCAGTTTCGCGGGAGTGGAGAATGAGCAGTTCTTC | CASSFAGVENEQFF
. | 17 | TRBJ2-3 | TRBD2 | TRBV4-2 | TGTGCCAGCAGCCGAGGGACTAGCGGGAGGGGCACAGATACGCAGTATTTT | CASSRGTSGRGTDTQYF
. | 12 | TRBJ2-7 | . | TRBV7-9 | TGTGCCAGCAGCTTAACCGGCTACGAGCAGTACTTC | CASSLTGYEQYF
. | 14 | TRBJ1-1 | TRBD1 | TRBV7-3 | TGTGCCAGCAGAAAGGCAGGGGGGAACACTGAAGCTTTCTTT | CASRKAGGNTEAFF
once | 16 | TRBJ1-1 | . | TRBV19 | TGTGCCAGTAGTTCAATACCCCTGGGGATGAACACTGAAGCTTTCTTT | CASSSIPLGMNTEAFF
. | 13 | TRBJ2-2 | TRBD1 | TRBV5-1 | TGCGCCAGCAGCGGACAGGGGAGCGGGGAGCTGTTTTTT | CASSGQGSGELFF
. | 11 | TRBJ2-7 | . | TRBV6-5 | TGTGCCAGTCGGGACTTCTACGAGCAGTACTTC | CASRDFYEQYF
. | 14 | TRBJ1-3 | . | TRBV11-3 | TGTGCCAGCAGCGACAGAAGCTCTGGAAACACCATATATTTT | CASSDRSSGNTIYF
. | 15 | TRBJ2-6 | . | TRBV7-2 | TGTGCCAGCAGCTCCCGGTCTTCTGGGGCCAACGTCCTGACTTTC | CASSSRSSGANVLTF
. | 15 | TRBJ1-5 | . | TRBV7-3 | TGTGCCAGCAGCCTTAGGGAGGGCAGGGATCAGCCCCAGCATTTT | CASSLREGRDQPQHF
. | 18 | TRBJ2-1 | . | TRBV4-1 | TGCGCCAGCAGCCAAGGGGGTATAGACAGGATCTTCCCGAATGAGCAGTTCTTC | CASSQGGIDRIFPNEQFF
. | 12 | TRBJ2-2 | . | TRBV6-4 | TGTGCCAGCAGTGACTCTGGCGGGGAGCTGTTTTTT | CASSDSGGELFF
. | 15 | TRBJ2-1 | TRBD2 | TRBV6-6 | TGTGCCAGCACCGCGATCACGGGGGGGGTCAATGAGCAGTTCTTC | CASTAITGGVNEQFF
. | 16 | TRBJ2-3 | . | TRBV29-1 | TGCAGCGTCCCCGAAATCGCGGGGGCTCGGTCAGATACGCAGTATTTT | CSVPEIAGARSDTQYF
. | 17 | TRBJ2-3 | TRBD2 | TRBV5-1 | TGCGCCAGCAGCTTGGTGCCTCCCGGTCTAGCGGGAGATACGCAGTATTTT | CASSLVPPGLAGDTQYF
. | 14 | TRBJ2-7 | . | TRBV11-2 | TGTGCCAGCAGCTTAGCGGGACCGACTTACGAGCAGTACTTC | CASSLAGPTYEQYF
. | 13 | TRBJ1-2 | . | TRBV21-1 | TGTGCCGGCGGGACAGGCGAAGTTGAAGGCTACACCTTC | CAGGTGEVEGYTF
once | 16 | TRBJ2-3 | TRBD1 | TRBV18 | TGTGCCAGCTCACCTCGGACAGGGGACCCTGCAGATACGCAGTATTTT | CASSPRTGDPADTQYF
. | 15 | TRBJ2-7 | . | TRBV23-1 | TGCGCCAGCAGTCAATCGGGGCCCCGAGGCTACGAGCAGTACTTC | CASSQSGPRGYEQYF
. | 14 | TRBJ2-3 | TRBD1 | TRBV6-1 | TGTGCCAGCAGCCTCCGGGACAGTGCAGATACGCAGTATTTT | CASSLRDSADTQYF